What follows are 26 T cell receptor beta chains derived from one specimen sequenced in a study of blood T cell repertoires in COVID-19. Sequenced by immunoSEQ multiplex PCR; TCRdb stores in-frame clones only, minus some. The data show some 230,000 clones, roughly nine tenths seen once. Sequences were obtained from peripheral blood. The receptor set was obtained from a woman between 50 and 59 years old with COVID-19, enrolled during active disease.

This chain links TRBV11-2 with TRBJ1-6, with 9 bases matching TRBD1. The germline gives CDR1 SGHAT, CDR2 FQNNGV. CDR3 length: 16 amino acids. Germline trimming cut 5 bases from V and 7 bases from J; bases unmatched to any gene: 9. The CDR3 DNA follows: TGTGCCAGCAGCCCTATAAGGGACAGGGTGAATTCACCCCTCCACTTT. It yields the protein CASSPIRDRVNSPLHF.

J is TRBJ2-7 and V is TRBV12-3 or TRBV12-4; 7 bases align to TRBD1. The J segment lost 6 bases and the V segment lost 6 bases, leaving 8 bases of the junction unmatched. CDR3 length equals 13 residues. In nucleotides, the CDR3 is TGTGCCAGCAGCCCTGACAGGGTTATCGAGCAGTACTTC. Its translation: CASSPDRVIEQYF.

V and J are TRBV19 and TRBJ2-7; TRBD2 agrees at 14 bases. V lost 8 bases and J lost 4; bases outside the gene matches: 4. There are 14 residues in the CDR3. Looked up from germline, CDR1 is LNHDA and CDR2 is SQIVND (reference sequence). The chain's CDR3 is CASRLAGGQYEQYF. The CDR3 DNA follows: TGTGCCAGTCGACTAGCGGGGGGGCAGTACGAGCAGTACTTC.

The rearrangement joins TRBV2 to TRBJ1-2; no firm D call. V was shortened by 2 bases and J by 4 bases, with 14 bases between the two germline ends. Germline V gene lookup returns CDR1 SNHLY and CDR2 FYNNEI. The CDR3 runs to 15 residues. CDR3 amino acids: CASSELGRSGYGYTF. DNA of the CDR3: TGTGCCAGCAGTGAATTGGGCAGGAGCGGCTATGGCTACACCTTC.

The chain carries TRBV7-2 and TRBJ2-7, with 7 positions matching TRBD1. CDR3 size: 14 residues. The junction had 9 bases not matched to a gene; V was cut back by 7 bases and J by 3 bases. Germline V CDR1 and CDR2: SGHTA, FQGNSA. The DNA of the CDR3 is TGTGCCAGCAACCCACAGGGGCCAAGCTACGAGCAGTACTTC. Its protein product is CASNPQGPSYEQYF.

V gene TRBV4-3 combines with J gene TRBJ2-1; tentative D call: TRBD1 (6 bases). The CDR3 covers 16 residues. The germline CDR1 and CDR2 sequences are LGHNA and YSLEER. The V gene lost 0 bases and the J gene lost 0 bases, with 9 bases spanning the gap. CDR3 in amino acids: CASSQDRGTSYNEQFF. The CDR3 coding sequence is TGCGCCAGCAGCCAAGATAGGGGGACCTCCTACAATGAGCAGTTCTTC.

The chain recombines TRBV25-1 with TRBJ1-4, with D possibly TRBD1 on 5 matching bases. This CDR3 contains 14 residues. Trimming shortened V by 4 bases and J by 8 bases, and 14 bases separated the two germline ends. Germline CDR1 and CDR2: MGHDK and SYGVNS. CDR3 in amino acids: CASSADNLREKLFF. The CDR3 region has the DNA TGTGCCAGCAGTGCGGACAATCTAAGGGAAAAACTGTTTTTT.

The V call is TRBV4-2, the J call TRBJ1-1; no firm D call. This CDR3 is built from 13 residues. The V and J ends lost 1 base and 3 bases respectively, with 6 bases between them. Germline assignment: CDR1 LGHNA and CDR2 YNFKEQ. Here the CDR3 DNA reads TGTGCCAGCAGCCAAGCAGTTGACACTGAAGCTTTCTTT. This codes for CASSQAVDTEAFF.

The CDR3 loop is CASSHPAGELFF. The DNA of the CDR3 is TGCGCCAGCAGCCACCCCGCCGGGGAGCTGTTTTTT. The V and J genes are TRBV4-1 and TRBJ2-2; D not certain. This CDR3 contains 12 residues. The V gene's germline CDR1 is MGHRA and CDR2 YSYEKL. Trimming took 3 bases from V and 6 from J, leaving 5 bases between them.

The chain combines TRBV5-1 with TRBJ2-7; 9 bases line up with TRBD1. Germline V gene lookup returns CDR1 SGHRS and CDR2 YFSETQ. V lost 4 bases to trimming and J lost 6 bases; unmatched junction nucleotides: 5. The CDR3 sequence is 13 residues long. The CDR3 loop reads CASSQQTGGEQYV. The CDR3 coding sequence is TGCGCCAGCAGCCAACAGACAGGGGGCGAGCAGTACGTC.

J is TRBJ2-7 and V is TRBV3-1 (or the pseudogene TRBV3-2), with a tentative D call TRBD2 (5 bases). The germline CDR1 and CDR2 sequences are LGHDT and YNNKEL (reference sequence). V was pared by 8 bases and J by 4 bases, with 12 bases between. The CDR3 totals 12 residues. CDR3 sequence (DNA): TGTGCCAGCCGGAAGGGAGAGTACGAGCAGTACTTC. It codes for CASRKGEYEQYF.

The CDR3 DNA is TGTGCCAGCAGTTCGGACACCTACGAGCAGTACGTC. This gives the protein CASSSDTYEQYV. This chain joins TRBV6-6 and TRBJ2-7; weak D call: TRBD1 (5 bases). Germline V CDR1 and CDR2: MNHNY, SVGAGI (reference sequence). The V end lost 4 bases, the J end lost 2 bases, and 6 bases lay between the germline ends. This CDR3 comprises 12 residues.

This clone came up a few times. The chain couples TRBV7-3 to TRBJ1-1; D might be TRBD1 (5 bases). The CDR3 contains 14 residues. V lost 3 bases to trimming and J lost 5 bases, with 13 bases between them. Per germline, CDR1 SGHTA and CDR2 FQGTGA. The CDR3 bases are TGTGCCAGCAGCTTGGGAGGAAAGGGGACTGAAGCTTTCTTT. Translating gives CASSLGGKGTEAFF.

J is TRBJ2-5 and V is TRBV2; TRBD2 aligns across 14 bases. The germline CDR1 and CDR2 sequences are SNHLY and FYNNEI. V lost 7 bases and J lost 1; bases outside the gene matches: 11. The CDR3 covers 18 residues. This CDR3 is CASIRGTSGGPGQETQYF. The DNA of the CDR3 is TGTGCCAGCATCCGAGGGACTAGCGGGGGCCCCGGCCAAGAGACCCAGTACTTC.

This rearrangement joins TRBV13 to TRBJ2-2; 11 bases map to TRBD2. J was trimmed by 6 bases and V by 5 bases; bases with no gene match: 14. CDR1 and CDR2 from the germline V gene are PRHDT and FYEKMQ (reference sequence). The CDR3 contains 18 residues. In DNA, the CDR3 is TGTGCCAGCAGCCCTGGACTAGCGGGTCCCTGGCTCCCCGGGGAGCTGTTTTTT. It is translated as CASSPGLAGPWLPGELFF. The variable domain in full, completed from reference TRBV13 and TRBJ2-2, reads AAGVIQSPRHLIKEKRETATLKCYPIPRHDTVYWYQQGPGQDPQFLISFYEKMQSDKGSIPDRFSAQQFSDYHSELNMSSLELGDSALYFCASSPGLAGPWLPGELFFGEGSRLTVL.

The rearrangement links TRBV3-1 (or the pseudogene TRBV3-2) to TRBJ2-5; D is possibly TRBD2 (5 bases). The CDR3 has 15 amino acids. The germline V and J ends were trimmed by 0 bases and 3 bases, with 11 bases remaining between them. CDR1 is LGHDT, CDR2 YNNKEL, per germline (reference sequence). CDR3 sequence (DNA): TGTGCCAGCAGCCAAGATCAGCGGATAGAAGAGACCCAGTACTTC. Translated: CASSQDQRIEETQYF.

This clone occurred once. CDR3 sequence (DNA): TGTGCCAGCAGCCCTAGCGGGGGGGGAACAGATACGCAGTATTTT. This gives the protein CASSPSGGGTDTQYF. The chain links TRBV7-2 to TRBJ2-3, with 12 bases identical to TRBD2. The CDR3 loop spans 15 amino acids. V dropped 5 bases and J dropped 3; count of bases not matched to a gene: 3. Germline V CDR1 and CDR2: SGHTA, FQGNSA.

This chain joins TRBV19 and TRBJ2-3; D gene unclear. Germline CDR1 reads LNHDA; CDR2 reads SQIVND (reference sequence). The length of the CDR3 is 12 residues. V was pared by 3 bases and J by 6 bases, with 7 bases between. DNA of the CDR3: TGTGCCAGTAGTATGGTCAGGGATACGCAGTATTTT. Its protein product is CASSMVRDTQYF. The entire variable domain, with the rest obtained from reference TRBV19 and TRBJ2-3, is as follows: DGGITQSPKYLFRKEGQNVTLSCEQNLNHDAMYWYRQDPGQGLRLIYYSQIVNDFQKGDIAEGYSVSREKKESFPLTVTSAQKNPTAFYLCASSMVRDTQYFGPGTRLTVL.

The CDR3 DNA reads as TGTGCCAGCCTCTGGGACACACGACGTTCACCCCTCCACTTT. Protein sequence: CASLWDTRRSPLHF. The chain combines TRBV7-6 with TRBJ1-6; D is possibly TRBD1 (6 bases). Trimming shortened V by 8 bases and J by 9 bases, and 17 bases separated the two germline ends. The CDR3 is made up of 14 amino acids. Germline V lookup: CDR1 SGHVS, CDR2 FNYEAQ.

This clone was seen only a few times. The chain couples TRBV27 to TRBJ2-7, with 7 bases that match TRBD2. V lost 8 bases and J lost 4; bases outside the gene matches: 5. Germline CDR1 and CDR2: MNHEY and SMNVEV (reference sequence). The CDR3 length is 12 residues. The chain's CDR3 is CASSWGGYEQYF. The DNA of the CDR3 is TGTGCCAGCTCCTGGGGGGGTTACGAGCAGTACTTC.

The rearrangement joins TRBV5-1 to TRBJ2-6, with 7 bases lining up with TRBD1. V shed 2 bases and J 0 bases; nucleotides not matched to a gene: 5. CDR1 is SGHRS, CDR2 YFSETQ, per germline. This CDR3 has 17 amino acids. CDR3 in DNA: TGCGCCAGCAGCTTCGGACAGGTCTTCTCTGGGGCCAACGTCCTGACTTTC. This translates into CASSFGQVFSGANVLTF.

There are a few counts of this clone. The chain is built from TRBV23-1 and TRBJ1-1; 8 nucleotides agree with TRBD1. TRBV23-1 is assigned to the ORF class and has an uncertain function. Trimming removed 2 bases from V and 6 bases from J; junction bases left unmatched: 14. This CDR3 region has 17 residues. The CDR3 here is CASSQRVPRGLRSEAFF. The CDR3 nucleotides read TGCGCCAGCAGTCAAAGAGTACCCAGGGGGCTGAGGTCTGAAGCTTTCTTT.

The genes are TRBV24-1 and TRBJ2-7; TRBD1 matches at 9 bases. The CDR3 extends over 16 amino acids. Germline V gives CDR1 KGHDR, CDR2 SFDVKD. V dropped 4 bases and J dropped 1; count of bases not matched to a gene: 7. The CDR3 spells CATSDRTGTGSYEQYF. The CDR3 bases are TGTGCCACCAGTGACCGGACCGGGACAGGGTCCTACGAGCAGTACTTC.

CDR3 sequence (DNA): TGTGCCAGCAGTTCCGGACAGCCATCGGGTTATGGCTACACCTTC. The encoded protein is CASSSGQPSGYGYTF. The chain is built from TRBV27 and TRBJ1-2; tentative D call: TRBD1 (6 bases). The CDR3 extends over 15 amino acids. In germline, CDR1 is MNHEY, CDR2 SMNVEV (reference sequence). V lost 4 bases and J lost 5, with 17 bases in between.

The V call is TRBV7-3, the J call TRBJ2-3; D perhaps matches TRBD1 (5 bases). The CDR3 totals 14 residues. Looked up from germline, CDR1 is SGHTA and CDR2 is FQGTGA. V was trimmed by 4 bases and J by 5 bases, leaving 13 bases between them. CDR3 residues: CASSSGLRRDTQYF. The CDR3 nucleotides read TGTGCCAGCAGCTCAGGGCTCAGAAGAGATACGCAGTATTTT.

This chain connects TRBV19 to TRBJ2-3; possible D gene TRBD1, 7 bases. This CDR3 is built from 15 residues. CDR1 is LNHDA, CDR2 SQIVND, per germline (reference sequence). Deletions cut 7 bases from V and 1 base from J, with 15 bases between. This chain's CDR3 is CASTSTGTGTDTQYF. The CDR3 coding sequence is TGTGCCAGTACCTCGACAGGGACTGGCACAGATACGCAGTATTTT.